This TCR beta chain is drawn from a study of response to subunit inactivated influenza vaccine. Study findings and constraints: Authors suggested each seasonal influenza vaccination recruits few new T cells.

TCRdb independently ran MiXCR on the RT-PCR reads; one entry per CDR3 protein. The table lists a few hundred thousand distinct CDR3 sequences, 21% of them singletons, with more than 8.5% in the top ten. Points on this clonotype: Its cognate antigen is unknown.

This CDR3 region has 14 residues. Deletions cut 0 bases from V and 4 bases from J, with 4 bases between. CDR1 is MNHEY, CDR2 SVGAGI, per germline. The chain combines TRBV6-5 with TRBJ1-6; no definite D call. This TCR was recovered from a man aged 50-75 years who received an inactivated influenza vaccine. The sequences come from PBMCs from blood, collected approximately 22 months after vaccination. In DNA, the CDR3 is TGTGCCAGCAGTTACTCGATGTATAATTCACCCCTCCACTTT. Protein sequence: CASSYSMYNSPLHF.